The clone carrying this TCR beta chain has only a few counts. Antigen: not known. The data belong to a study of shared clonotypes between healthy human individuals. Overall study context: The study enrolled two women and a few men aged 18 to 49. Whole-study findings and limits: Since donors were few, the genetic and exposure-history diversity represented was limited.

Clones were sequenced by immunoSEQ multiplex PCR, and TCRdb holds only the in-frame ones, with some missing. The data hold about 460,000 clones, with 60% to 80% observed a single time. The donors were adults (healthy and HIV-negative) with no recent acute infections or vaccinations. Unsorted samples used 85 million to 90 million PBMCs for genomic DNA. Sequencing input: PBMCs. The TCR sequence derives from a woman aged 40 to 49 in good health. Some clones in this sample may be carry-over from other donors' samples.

The CDR3 loop reads CASSPGWEGTSYEQYF. The CDR3 DNA follows: TGTGCCAGCAGCCCAGGATGGGAGGGGACATCCTACGAGCAGTACTTC. The chain recombines TRBV7-9 with TRBJ2-7, with D maybe TRBD2 (7 bases). Per the germline V gene, CDR1 is SEHNR and CDR2 is FQNEAQ (reference sequence). V was trimmed by 5 bases and J by 1 base, leaving 18 bases between them. CDR3 length: 16 amino acids.